This is a list of T cell receptor beta chains from one sample in a study of regulatory T cells in long-lasting Graves disease. TCRdb used MiXCR to reprocess the multiplex PCR reads, holding one entry per CDR3 protein. The sample carries 310,000 or so distinct CDR3 sequences, around 20% recorded once. The source was peripheral blood mononuclear cells (PBMCs), collected when the disease was refractory, from a patient treated with antithyroid drugs. The receptors here all came from a female donor with Graves disease. CDR3s include the opening cysteine and the closing phenylalanine or tryptophan. A D gene is named only where the DNA matches it firmly. The size entry is marked missing in some rows and otherwise reads once, few, many or a size class.

cdr3_length d_call clone_size j_call v_call cdr3_aa cdr3_nt
13 NA many TRBJ2-5 TRBV18 CASSDNREETQYF TGTGCCAGCTCCGACAACAGGGAAGAGACCCAGTACTTC
14 TRBD1 few TRBJ2-1 TRBV11-2 CASSPRTGTSGQFF TGTGCCAGCAGCCCCCGGACAGGAACATCGGGGCAGTTCTTC
16 TRBD1 NA TRBJ1-6 TRBV5-1 CASSAQDRGRNSPLHF TGCGCCAGCAGCGCCCAAGACAGGGGCCGTAATTCACCCCTCCACTTT
16 NA many TRBJ2-7 TRBV6-5 CASSYSTGVFSYEQYF TGTGCCAGCAGTTACTCAACAGGCGTCTTCTCCTACGAGCAGTACTTC
15 NA many TRBJ2-5 TRBV6-1 CASSGTTLRDRTQYF TGTGCCAGCAGTGGGACTACCCTAAGAGACCGGACCCAGTACTTC
14 NA NA TRBJ2-3 TRBV18 CASSPPTSTDTQYF TGTGCCAGCTCACCACCGACTAGCACAGATACGCAGTATTTT
17 TRBD1 many TRBJ2-7 TRBV28 CASSSSSPGQGLYEQYF TGTGCCAGCAGTTCCTCCTCCCCGGGACAGGGCCTCTACGAGCAGTACTTC
14 NA few TRBJ1-5 TRBV20-1 CSARTGPGNQPQHF TGCAGTGCTAGAACCGGGCCGGGCAATCAGCCCCAGCATTTT
14 NA NA TRBJ2-5 TRBV18 CASSPGRQVETQYF TGTGCCAGCTCACCCGGGAGACAGGTCGAGACCCAGTACTTC
14 NA NA TRBJ2-7 TRBV9 CASSVGDGTYEQYF TGTGCCAGCAGCGTAGGAGACGGGACCTACGAGCAGTACTTC
15 TRBD1 NA TRBJ2-7 TRBV20-1 CSARHPGQGPYEQYF TGCAGTGCTAGACATCCGGGACAGGGGCCCTACGAGCAGTACTTC
12 NA NA TRBJ2-3 TRBV2 CASRDFTDTQYF TGTGCCAGCAGAGACTTCACAGATACGCAGTATTTT
19 NA NA TRBJ1-2 TRBV15 CATSRAKWAATRSENGYTF TGTGCCACCAGCAGAGCGAAGTGGGCAGCAACCCGAAGTGAGAATGGCTACACCTTC
15 TRBD1 NA TRBJ1-2 TRBV18 CASPDTGTGTYGYTF TGTGCCAGCCCGGACACCGGGACAGGGACATATGGCTACACCTTC
15 TRBD1 NA TRBJ2-1 TRBV11-2 CASSLEQGAHNEQFF TGTGCCAGCAGCTTAGAGCAGGGGGCTCACAATGAGCAGTTCTTC
15 TRBD1 NA TRBJ1-6 TRBV20-1 CSALRLDRDNSPLHF TGCAGTGCCCTTCGCCTAGACAGGGATAATTCACCCCTCCACTTT
15 NA many TRBJ2-7 TRBV7-2 CASSLVVGTDYEQYF TGTGCCAGCAGCTTAGTGGTAGGAACCGACTACGAGCAGTACTTC
15 NA few TRBJ1-6 TRBV30 CAWSVGVLNYSPLHF TGTGCCTGGAGTGTGGGGGTCCTGAACTATTCACCCCTCCACTTT
16 NA many TRBJ1-1 TRBV20-1 CSAARGRGSRGTEAFF TGCAGTGCCGCCCGGGGCAGGGGCAGTCGGGGCACTGAAGCTTTCTTT
14 NA NA TRBJ2-1 TRBV27 CASKPGRTANEQFF TGTGCCAGCAAACCGGGACGGACGGCCAATGAGCAGTTCTTC
13 TRBD1 many TRBJ1-1 TRBV20-1 CSARQGLNTEAFF TGCAGTGCACGACAGGGCTTGAACACTGAAGCTTTCTTT
15 TRBD2 NA TRBJ2-1 TRBV28 CASSLPGTSGKEQFF TGTGCCAGCAGTCTTCCCGGGACTAGCGGGAAGGAGCAGTTCTTC
18 NA NA TRBJ1-6 TRBV6-5 CASSFGGGWSSYNSPLHF TGTGCCAGCAGTTTCGGAGGAGGATGGAGCTCCTATAATTCACCCCTCCACTTT
15 TRBD1 NA TRBJ2-3 TRBV12-5 CASGPRQGRADTQYF TGTGCTAGTGGACCTAGACAGGGACGGGCAGATACGCAGTATTTT
10 NA few TRBJ1-2 TRBV29-1 CGVDLGGYTF TGCGGCGTTGACCTGGGGGGCTACACCTTC
13 NA NA TRBJ1-3 TRBV6-1 CASSEAPGNTIYF TGTGCCAGCAGTGAAGCGCCGGGAAACACCATATATTTT
17 NA NA TRBJ2-6 TRBV9 CASSGGDSLSGANVLTF TGTGCCAGCAGCGGGGGGGACTCTCTCTCTGGGGCCAACGTCCTGACTTTC
13 NA many TRBJ1-2 TRBV20-1 CSASIGGNYGYTF TGCAGTGCTAGTATAGGAGGGAACTATGGCTACACCTTC
15 NA many TRBJ1-2 TRBV30 CAWSLGFRERYGYTF TGTGCCTGGAGTCTGGGTTTTAGGGAACGATATGGCTACACCTTC
13 NA many TRBJ2-7 TRBV11-2 CASSYGHYYEQYF TGTGCCAGCAGCTATGGTCACTACTACGAGCAGTACTTC
14 NA few TRBJ2-5 TRBV5-4 CASSLSPVQETQYF TGTGCCAGCAGCTTGTCCCCAGTCCAAGAGACCCAGTACTTC
16 TRBD1 NA TRBJ2-2 TRBV19 CASSTTGVSDTGELFF TGTGCCAGTAGTACCACAGGGGTTTCGGACACCGGGGAGCTGTTTTTT
15 TRBD2 few TRBJ2-3 TRBV27 CASRTGTSSPDTQYF TGTGCCAGCAGAACCGGGACTAGCAGCCCAGATACGCAGTATTTT
13 TRBD1 many TRBJ2-7 TRBV6-1 CASSTGAFYEQYF TGTGCCAGCAGTACAGGGGCCTTCTACGAGCAGTACTTC
15 TRBD1 many TRBJ1-1 TRBV27 CASSHPGQLNTEAFF TGTGCCAGCAGTCACCCGGGACAGTTGAACACTGAAGCTTTCTTT
14 NA many TRBJ1-2 TRBV20-1 CSARRSGANYGYTF TGCAGTGCTAGGAGGTCAGGGGCGAACTATGGCTACACCTTC
13 NA many TRBJ1-6 TRBV30 CAWSGQGNSPLHF TGTGCCTGGAGTGGTCAGGGAAATTCACCCCTCCACTTT